The 6 T cell receptor beta chains below were found in one sample sequenced in a study of cytomegalovirus exposure and HLA in healthy donors. The PCR used 60 Vbeta and 13 Jbeta primers. This table comes from immunoSEQ multiplex PCR, and its TCRdb copy is limited to in-frame clones, with some not included. Of 100,000 to 150,000 clones detected, about four fifths appear once; the ten largest clones hold roughly 4%. Sequencing was done on a sample of PBMCs. Receptors originate from a woman aged 40 to 50 in good health and CMV-seropositive.

V and J are TRBV9 and TRBJ2-7; 9 nucleotides align to TRBD2. V lost 3 bases and J lost 2; bases outside the gene matches: 3. The CDR3 consists of 14 residues. CDR1 is SGDLS, CDR2 YYNGEE, per germline. DNA for the CDR3: TGTGCCAGCAGCGCTAGCGGGAAGACCTACGAGCAGTACTTC. This codes for CASSASGKTYEQYF. Full variable domain (missing parts from reference TRBV9 and TRBJ2-7): DSGVTQTPKHLITATGQRVTLRCSPRSGDLSVYWYQQSLDQGLQFLIQYYNGEERAKGNILERFSAQQFPDLHSELNLSSLELGDSALYFCASSASGKTYEQYFGPGTRLTVT.

This chain connects TRBV29-1 to TRBJ1-1, with D unresolved. With 3 bases removed from V and 0 bases from J, the gap between germline ends came to 8 bases. The germline V gene has CDR1 SQVTM and CDR2 ANQGSEA. The CDR3 is made up of 13 amino acids. The CDR3 DNA reads TGCAGCGTTGATCAGTCGATGAACACTGAAGCTTTCTTT. Translating gives CSVDQSMNTEAFF.

This clone is a singleton in its sample. The J gene is TRBJ2-5, the V gene TRBV6-5; perhaps TRBD2 as D (7 bases). Germline-derived CDR1 and CDR2 are MNHEY and SVGAGI. The CDR3 spans 15 residues. The ends were cut back, 3 bases at V and 2 bases at J, with 13 bases in the middle. DNA of the CDR3: TGTGCCAGCAGTTATCGCAGGGGAGGGCAAGAGACCCAGTACTTC. Translated: CASSYRRGGQETQYF.

The rearrangement links TRBV7-9 to TRBJ2-1; tentative D call: TRBD2 (6 bases). Germline values: CDR1 SEHNR, CDR2 FQNEAQ (reference sequence). The CDR3 totals 18 residues. The germline V and J ends were trimmed by 0 bases and 5 bases, with 20 bases remaining between them. CDR3 region: CASSLASGVARRHNEQFF. CDR3 sequence (DNA): TGTGCCAGCAGCTTAGCTAGCGGAGTGGCTAGGAGGCACAATGAGCAGTTCTTC.

The chain employs TRBV11-2 and TRBJ2-7; D is uncertain. CDR3 size: 14 residues. Germline CDR1 SGHAT, CDR2 FQNNGV. Trimming left V 7 bases short and J 0 bases short, with 13 bases between. CDR3 amino acids: CASTLAAYSYEQYF. CDR3 coding DNA: TGTGCCAGCACCTTGGCGGCATACTCCTACGAGCAGTACTTC. Drawing the rest from reference TRBV11-2 and TRBJ2-7, the complete variable domain is EAGVAQSPRYKIIEKRQSVAFWCNPISGHATLYWYQQILGQGPKLLIQFQNNGVVDDSQLPKDRFSAERLKGVDSTLKIQPAKLEDSAVYLCASTLAAYSYEQYFGPGTRLTVT.

The gene calls are TRBV6-6 and TRBJ2-3; a weak D match, TRBD2 (6 bases). This CDR3 has 16 residues. The V end lost 2 bases, the J end lost 6 bases, and 18 bases lay between the germline ends. The V gene's germline CDR1 is MNHNY and CDR2 SVGAGI (reference sequence). The CDR3 region has the DNA TGTGCCAGCAGTTACACTATTGGAGGGGACGGGGATACGCAGTATTTT. Its translation: CASSYTIGGDGDTQYF.